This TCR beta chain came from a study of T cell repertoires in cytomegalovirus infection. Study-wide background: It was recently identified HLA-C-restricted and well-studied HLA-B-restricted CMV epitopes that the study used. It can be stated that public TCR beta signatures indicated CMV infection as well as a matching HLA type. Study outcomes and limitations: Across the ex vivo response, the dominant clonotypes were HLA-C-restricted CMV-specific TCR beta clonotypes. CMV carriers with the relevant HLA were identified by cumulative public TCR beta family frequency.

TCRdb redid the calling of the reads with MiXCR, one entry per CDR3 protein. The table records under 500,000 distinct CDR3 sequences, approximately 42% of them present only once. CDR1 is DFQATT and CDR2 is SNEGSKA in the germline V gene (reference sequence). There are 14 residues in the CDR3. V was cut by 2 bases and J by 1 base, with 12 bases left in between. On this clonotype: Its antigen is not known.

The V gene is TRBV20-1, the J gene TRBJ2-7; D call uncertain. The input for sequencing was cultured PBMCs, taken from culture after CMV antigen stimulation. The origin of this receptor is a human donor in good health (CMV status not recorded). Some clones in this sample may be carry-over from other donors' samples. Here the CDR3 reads CSARQNKKSYEQYF. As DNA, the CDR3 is TGCAGTGCTAGACAGAACAAGAAATCCTACGAGCAGTACTTC.